This record looks at one TCR beta chain sequence and its context. Antigen specificity is unknown. This CDR3 is 16 amino acids long. Sequenced by immunoSEQ multiplex PCR; TCRdb stores in-frame clones only, minus some. Among some 120,000 clones listed, about 88% were seen once. This entry comes from a study of T cell responses to AZD1222 COVID-19 vaccine. Study-level information: Second-dose intervals near 4 or 12 weeks were combined.

Study-wide results and caveats: Just a handful of people given AZD1222 tested seropositive at baseline. Repertoires were obtained only post-peak T cell response. Donors in the cohort were predominantly white British and more often female, and clonal diversity was possibly underestimated.

The chain combines TRBV21-1 with TRBJ2-3; whether TRBD1, the table's D call, matches the DNA was not checked. TRBV21-1 counts as a pseudogene. This material consisted of peripheral blood, taken on day 0 of AZD1222 vaccination. This clonotype was obtained from an adult in good health. This CDR3 is CASSKSGHRTTDTQYF. CDR3 DNA sequence: TGTGCCAGCAGCAAATCCGGACACCGAACCACAGATACGCAGTATTTT.